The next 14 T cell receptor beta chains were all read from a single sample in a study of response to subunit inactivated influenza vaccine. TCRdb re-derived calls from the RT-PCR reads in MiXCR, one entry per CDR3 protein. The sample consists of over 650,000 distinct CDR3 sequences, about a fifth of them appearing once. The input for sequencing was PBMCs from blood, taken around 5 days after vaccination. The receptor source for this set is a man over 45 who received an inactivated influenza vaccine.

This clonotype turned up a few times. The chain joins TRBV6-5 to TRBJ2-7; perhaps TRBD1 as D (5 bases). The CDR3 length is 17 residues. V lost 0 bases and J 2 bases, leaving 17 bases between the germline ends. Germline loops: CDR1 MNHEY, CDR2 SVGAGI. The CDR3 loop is CASSYSIQGVSPYEQYF. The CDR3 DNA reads TGTGCCAGCAGTTACTCGATTCAGGGCGTTTCCCCCTACGAGCAGTACTTC.

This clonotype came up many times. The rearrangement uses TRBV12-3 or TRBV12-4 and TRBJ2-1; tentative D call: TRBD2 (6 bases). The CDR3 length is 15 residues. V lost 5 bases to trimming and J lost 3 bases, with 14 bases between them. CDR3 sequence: CASSPTRNYYNEQFF. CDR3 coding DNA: TGTGCCAGCAGTCCGACTAGAAACTACTACAATGAGCAGTTCTTC.

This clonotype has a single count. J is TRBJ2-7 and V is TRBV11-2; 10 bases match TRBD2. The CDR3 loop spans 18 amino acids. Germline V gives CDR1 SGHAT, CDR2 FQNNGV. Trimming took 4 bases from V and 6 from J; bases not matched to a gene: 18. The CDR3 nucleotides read TGTGCCAGCAGCTCCCTGTTAGCGGGGGGTCTTCGCGGGGGCGAGCAGTACTTC. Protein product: CASSSLLAGGLRGGEQYF.

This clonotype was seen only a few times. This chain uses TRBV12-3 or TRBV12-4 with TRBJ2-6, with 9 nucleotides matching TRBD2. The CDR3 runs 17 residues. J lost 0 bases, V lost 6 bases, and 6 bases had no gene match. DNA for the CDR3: TGTGCCAGCAGGAAGACTAGCGGTTACTCTGGGGCCAACGTCCTGACTTTC. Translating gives CASRKTSGYSGANVLTF.

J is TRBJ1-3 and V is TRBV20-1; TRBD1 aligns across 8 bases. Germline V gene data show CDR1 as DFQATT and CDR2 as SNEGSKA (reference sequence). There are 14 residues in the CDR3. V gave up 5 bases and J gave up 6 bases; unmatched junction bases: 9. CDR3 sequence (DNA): TGCAGTGCTCGGGACAGGCGGCAAATAAACACCATATATTTT. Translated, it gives CSARDRRQINTIYF.

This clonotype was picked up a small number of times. Here the CDR3 DNA reads TGTGCCAGCAGTACTAGCGGGAGGGCCATCATCCACAATGAGCAGTTCTTC. Its translation: CASSTSGRAIIHNEQFF. This chain links TRBV7-2 with TRBJ2-1; TRBD2 matches at 13 bases. Germline V gives CDR1 SGHTA, CDR2 FQGNSA. V was clipped by 6 bases and J by 5 bases; unmatched bases: 10. This CDR3 contains 17 residues.

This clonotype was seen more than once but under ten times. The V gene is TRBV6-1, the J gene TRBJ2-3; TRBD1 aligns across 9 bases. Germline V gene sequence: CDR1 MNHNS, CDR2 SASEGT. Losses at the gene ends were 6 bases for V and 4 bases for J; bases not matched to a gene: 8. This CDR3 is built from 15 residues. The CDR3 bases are TGTGCCAGCAGACTAAACAGGGGGCAAGCAGATACGCAGTATTTT. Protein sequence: CASRLNRGQADTQYF.

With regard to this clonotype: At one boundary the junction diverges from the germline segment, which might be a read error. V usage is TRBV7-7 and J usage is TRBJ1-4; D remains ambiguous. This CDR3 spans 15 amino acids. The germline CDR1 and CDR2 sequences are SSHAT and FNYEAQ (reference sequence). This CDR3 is CASSPGDTTNEKLFF. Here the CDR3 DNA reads TGTGCTAGCAGCCCCGGGGATACGACTAATGAAAAACTGTTTTTT.

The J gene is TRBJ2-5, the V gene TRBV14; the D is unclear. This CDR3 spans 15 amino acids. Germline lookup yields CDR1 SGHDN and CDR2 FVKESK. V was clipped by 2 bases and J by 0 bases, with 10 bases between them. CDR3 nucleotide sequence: TGTGCCAGCAGCCAAAAAGATTGGTACCAAGAGACCCAGTACTTC. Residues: CASSQKDWYQETQYF. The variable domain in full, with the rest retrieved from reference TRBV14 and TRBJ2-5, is EAGVTQFPSHSVIEKGQTVTLRCDPISGHDNLYWYRRVMGKEIKFLLHFVKESKQDESGMPNNRFLAERTGGTYSTLKVQPAELEDSGVYFCASSQKDWYQETQYFGPGTRLLVL.

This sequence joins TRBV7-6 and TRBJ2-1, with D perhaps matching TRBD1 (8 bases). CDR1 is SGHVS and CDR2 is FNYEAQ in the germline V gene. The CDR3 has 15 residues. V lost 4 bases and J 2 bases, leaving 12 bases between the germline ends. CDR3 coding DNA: TGTGCCAGCAGCTACACAGGGGGGGCCTACAATGAGCAGTTCTTC. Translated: CASSYTGGAYNEQFF.

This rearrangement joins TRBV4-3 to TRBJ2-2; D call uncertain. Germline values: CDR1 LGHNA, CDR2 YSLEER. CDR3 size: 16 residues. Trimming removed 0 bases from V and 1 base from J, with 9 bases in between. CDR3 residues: CASSQDLPGNTGELFF. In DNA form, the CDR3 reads TGCGCCAGCAGCCAAGATCTTCCAGGGAACACCGGGGAGCTGTTTTTT.

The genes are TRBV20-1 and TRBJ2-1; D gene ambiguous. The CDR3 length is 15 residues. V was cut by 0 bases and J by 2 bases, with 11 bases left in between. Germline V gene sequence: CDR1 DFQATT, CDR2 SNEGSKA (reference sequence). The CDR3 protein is CSARDRSQTYNEQFF. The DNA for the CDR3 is TGCAGTGCTAGAGATCGTAGTCAGACCTACAATGAGCAGTTCTTC.

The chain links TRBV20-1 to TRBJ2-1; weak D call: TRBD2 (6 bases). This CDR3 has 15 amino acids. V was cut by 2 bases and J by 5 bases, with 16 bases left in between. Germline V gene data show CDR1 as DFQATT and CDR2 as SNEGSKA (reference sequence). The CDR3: CSARPRWDSNNEQFF. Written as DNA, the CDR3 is TGCAGTGCTAGACCCCGTTGGGACTCGAACAATGAGCAGTTCTTC.

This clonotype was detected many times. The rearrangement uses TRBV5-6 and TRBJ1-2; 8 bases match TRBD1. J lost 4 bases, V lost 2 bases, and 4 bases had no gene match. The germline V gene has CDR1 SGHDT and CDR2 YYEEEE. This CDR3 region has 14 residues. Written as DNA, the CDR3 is TGTGCCAGCAGCTTCCAGGGGGCCTCCTATGGCTACACCTTC. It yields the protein CASSFQGASYGYTF.